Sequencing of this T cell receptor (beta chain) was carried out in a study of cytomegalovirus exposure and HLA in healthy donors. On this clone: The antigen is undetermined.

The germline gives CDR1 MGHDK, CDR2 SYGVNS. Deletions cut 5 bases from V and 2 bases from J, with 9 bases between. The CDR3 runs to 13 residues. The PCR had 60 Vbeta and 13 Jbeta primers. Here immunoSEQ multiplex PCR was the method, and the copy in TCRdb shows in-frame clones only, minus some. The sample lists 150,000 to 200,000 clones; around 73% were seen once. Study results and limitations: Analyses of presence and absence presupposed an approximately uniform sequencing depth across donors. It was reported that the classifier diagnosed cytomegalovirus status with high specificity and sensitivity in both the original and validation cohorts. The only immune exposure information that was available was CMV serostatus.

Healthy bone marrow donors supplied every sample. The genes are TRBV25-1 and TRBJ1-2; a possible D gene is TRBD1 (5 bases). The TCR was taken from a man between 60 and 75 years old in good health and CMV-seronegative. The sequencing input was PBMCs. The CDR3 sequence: CASSLRQNYGYTF. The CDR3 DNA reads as TGTGCCAGCAGTCTCAGACAGAACTATGGCTACACCTTC.